This T cell receptor beta chain was found in a study of beta chain features in type 1 diabetes. The authors reverse transcribed all of the isolated RNA, so sequencing captured expressed TCRB transcripts. The method was immunoSEQ multiplex PCR; TCRdb's version includes in-frame clones alone and lacks a portion of them. The table lists about 350,000 clones, roughly a fifth of them singletons. This CDR3 is 11 amino acids long. Looked up from germline, CDR1 is MDHEN and CDR2 is SYDVKM. The V end lost 3 bases, the J end lost 6 bases, and 5 bases lay between the germline ends. This clone was counted once. Source material: naive CD4+ T cells from blood. This TCR came from a woman under 30 in good health. This chain connects TRBV28 to TRBJ1-2, with D unresolved. CDR3 sequence reads: CASSFYDGYTF. DNA for the CDR3: TGTGCCAGCAGTTTCTATGATGGCTACACCTTC.